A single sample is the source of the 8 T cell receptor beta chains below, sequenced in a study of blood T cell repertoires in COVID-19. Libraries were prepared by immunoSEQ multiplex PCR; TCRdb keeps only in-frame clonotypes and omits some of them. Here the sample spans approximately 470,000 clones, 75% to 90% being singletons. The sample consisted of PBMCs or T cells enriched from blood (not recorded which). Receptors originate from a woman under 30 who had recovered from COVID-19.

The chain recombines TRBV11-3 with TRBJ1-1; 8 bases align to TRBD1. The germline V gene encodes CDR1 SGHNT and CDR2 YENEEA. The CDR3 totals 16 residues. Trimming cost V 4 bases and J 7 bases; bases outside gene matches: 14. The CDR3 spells CASSSSGQGSNVEAFF. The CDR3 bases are TGTGCCAGCAGCTCATCCGGACAGGGCTCTAATGTTGAAGCTTTCTTT.

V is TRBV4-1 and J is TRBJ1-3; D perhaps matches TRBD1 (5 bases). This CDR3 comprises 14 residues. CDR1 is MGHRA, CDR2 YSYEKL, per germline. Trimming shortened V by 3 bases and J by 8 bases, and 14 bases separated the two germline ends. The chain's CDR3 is CASSQLTVKDTIYF. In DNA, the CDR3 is TGCGCCAGCAGCCAGCTGACAGTTAAGGACACCATATATTTT.

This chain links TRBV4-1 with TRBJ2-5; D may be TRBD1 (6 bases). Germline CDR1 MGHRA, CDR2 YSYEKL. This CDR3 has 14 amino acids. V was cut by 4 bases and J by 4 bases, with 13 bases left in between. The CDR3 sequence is CASSRTGLGETQYF. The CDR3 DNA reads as TGCGCCAGCAGCCGAACAGGGCTCGGAGAGACCCAGTACTTC.

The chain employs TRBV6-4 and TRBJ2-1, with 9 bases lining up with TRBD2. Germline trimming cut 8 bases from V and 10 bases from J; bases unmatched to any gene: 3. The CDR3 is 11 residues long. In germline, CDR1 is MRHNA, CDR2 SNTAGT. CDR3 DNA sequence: TGTGCCAGCCCCGCGGGGGGGGAGCAGTTCTTC. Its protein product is CASPAGGEQFF.

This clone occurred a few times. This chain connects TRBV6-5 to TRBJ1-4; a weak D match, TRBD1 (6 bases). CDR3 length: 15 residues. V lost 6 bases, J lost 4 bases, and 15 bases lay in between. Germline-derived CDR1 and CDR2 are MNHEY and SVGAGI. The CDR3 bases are TGTGCCAGCAGCCGAGGGGGGGGCGTTAATGAAAAACTGTTTTTT. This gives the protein CASSRGGGVNEKLFF.

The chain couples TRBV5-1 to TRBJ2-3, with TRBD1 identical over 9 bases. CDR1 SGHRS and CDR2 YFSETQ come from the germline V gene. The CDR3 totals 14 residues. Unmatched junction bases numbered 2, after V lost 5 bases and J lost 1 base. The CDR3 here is CASSRTGGTDTQYF. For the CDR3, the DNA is TGCGCCAGCAGTCGGACAGGGGGCACAGATACGCAGTATTTT.

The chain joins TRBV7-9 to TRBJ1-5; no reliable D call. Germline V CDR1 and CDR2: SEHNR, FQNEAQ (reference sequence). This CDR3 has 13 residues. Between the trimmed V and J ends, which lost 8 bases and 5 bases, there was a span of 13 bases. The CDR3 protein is CASHRVADQPQHF. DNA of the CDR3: TGTGCCAGCCATCGGGTTGCGGATCAGCCCCAGCATTTT.

CDR3 residues: CASSWTGGADGYTF. The CDR3 DNA reads as TGCGCCAGCAGCTGGACAGGGGGCGCCGATGGCTACACCTTC. The gene calls are TRBV5-1 and TRBJ1-2; TRBD1 agrees at 11 bases. CDR3 length: 14 amino acids. V gave up 3 bases and J gave up 6 bases; unmatched junction bases: 4. Germline values: CDR1 SGHRS, CDR2 YFSETQ.